This is a list of T cell receptor beta chains from one sample in a study of cytotoxic CD8 clonotypes in ibrutinib-treated CLL. The protocol was immunoSEQ multiplex PCR, while the TCRdb copy is restricted to in-frame clones and leaves out a portion. The table records approximately 150,000 clones, less than 85% of them present only once. Material: PBMCs, obtained after 24 months of ibrutinib treatment. Receptors were obtained from a human donor with chronic lymphocytic leukemia. Both conserved end residues are part of each CDR3. Each record gives: V gene, clone size, D gene, J gene, CDR3 protein, CDR3 DNA. A D gene is named only where the DNA matches it firmly. The size of a clone is reported for some rows only, either as once, few or many, or as a class for expanded clones.

>TRBV4-1|-|-|TRBJ1-6
CASSPFLGSYNSPLHF
TGCGCCAGCAGCCCCTTTCTTGGCTCCTATAATTCACCCCTCCACTTT
>TRBV7-9|-|TRBD1|TRBJ2-7
CASTDRGPTYEQYF
TGTGCCAGCACCGACAGGGGACCAACCTACGAGCAGTACTTC
>TRBV13|-|TRBD1|TRBJ1-1
CASSLAHTGGSPEAFF
TGTGCCAGCAGCTTAGCCCATACAGGGGGCTCCCCTGAAGCTTTCTTT
>TRBV6-1|-|-|TRBJ2-3
CASIRRGGPADTQYF
TGTGCCAGCATTCGGAGGGGGGGGCCCGCAGATACGCAGTATTTT
>TRBV18|-|-|TRBJ1-5
CASSPEIGNQPQHF
TGTGCCAGCTCACCGGAGATCGGTAATCAGCCCCAGCATTTT
>TRBV4-1|-|-|TRBJ2-7
CASSQGQGGGYEQYF
TGCGCCAGCAGCCAAGGACAGGGCGGGGGGTACGAGCAGTACTTC
>TRBV11-3|-|TRBD2|TRBJ2-7
CASSLGGSGLSAHEQYF
TGTGCCAGCAGCTTAGGCGGGTCGGGACTATCGGCCCACGAGCAGTACTTC
>TRBV19|-|TRBD1|TRBJ1-3
CASTLQGGLFSGNTIYF
TGTGCCAGTACCTTACAGGGGGGCCTCTTCTCTGGAAACACCATATATTTT
>TRBV4-2|-|-|TRBJ1-2
CASSLVVGQNYGYTF
TGTGCCAGCAGCTTAGTAGTCGGGCAAAACTATGGCTACACCTTC
>TRBV11-2|-|-|TRBJ2-1
CASSLSGPSRVQFF
TGTGCCAGCAGCTTAAGCGGCCCTAGCAGGGTGCAGTTCTTC
>TRBV7-3|-|-|TRBJ2-3
CASSSRRGETQYF
TGTGCCAGCAGCTCCCGCCGAGGAGAAACGCAGTATTTT
>TRBV30|few|TRBD2|TRBJ2-5
CAWSNGGKETQYF
TGTGCCTGGAGTAACGGGGGGAAAGAGACCCAGTACTTC
>TRBV28|-|-|TRBJ1-1
CASDQLGNTEAFF
TGTGCCAGTGACCAACTGGGGAACACTGAAGCTTTCTTT
>TRBV11-2|-|-|TRBJ2-4
CASSLTKNIQYF
TGTGCCAGCAGCTTGACCAAAAACATTCAGTACTTC
>TRBV5-1|-|-|TRBJ2-6
CASSLSSGANVLTF
TGCGCCAGCAGCTTAAGTTCTGGGGCCAACGTCCTGACTTTC
>TRBV19|-|-|TRBJ2-4
CASSSQTGRGNIQYF
TGTGCCAGTAGTTCTCAGACAGGGCGGGGAAACATTCAGTACTTC
>TRBV29-1|-|TRBD2|TRBJ2-3
CSVRKLAGGADTQYF
TGCAGCGTGCGCAAACTAGCGGGAGGGGCAGATACGCAGTATTTT
>TRBV5-6|-|-|TRBJ2-7
CASSLEGGPHEQYF
TGTGCCAGCAGCTTGGAAGGGGGTCCCCACGAGCAGTACTTC
>TRBV9|once|-|TRBJ2-3
CASSVVSTDTQYF
TGTGCCAGCAGCGTCGTCTCCACAGATACGCAGTATTTT
>TRBV6-1|-|-|TRBJ1-4
CASSASRRDEKLFF
TGTGCCAGCAGTGCCTCCAGGAGAGATGAAAAACTGTTTTTT
>TRBV28|-|TRBD1|TRBJ1-2
CASSPWTGRDYGYTF
TGTGCCAGCAGTCCGTGGACAGGGAGGGACTATGGCTACACCTTC
>TRBV2|many|TRBD1|TRBJ1-5
CASSRQGSNQPQHF
TGTGCCAGCAGCCGACAGGGAAGCAATCAGCCCCAGCATTTT
>TRBV18|-|-|TRBJ2-5
CASSPTGGGETQYF
TGTGCCAGCTCACCAACCGGGGGCGGAGAGACCCAGTACTTC
>TRBV11-2|-|-|TRBJ2-4
CASRSHRVAKNIQYF
TGTGCCAGCAGATCACACAGGGTAGCCAAAAACATTCAGTACTTC
>TRBV6-5|-|-|TRBJ2-6
CASSRLFSGANVLTF
TGTGCCAGCAGCCGGCTCTTCTCTGGGGCCAACGTCCTGACTTTC
>TRBV27|-|TRBD1|TRBJ2-2
CDRVSGELFF
TGCGACAGGGTTTCCGGGGAGCTGTTTTTT
>TRBV7-9|-|-|TRBJ1-4
CASSKDRFNEKLFF
TGTGCCAGCAGCAAGGACCGCTTTAATGAAAAACTGTTTTTT